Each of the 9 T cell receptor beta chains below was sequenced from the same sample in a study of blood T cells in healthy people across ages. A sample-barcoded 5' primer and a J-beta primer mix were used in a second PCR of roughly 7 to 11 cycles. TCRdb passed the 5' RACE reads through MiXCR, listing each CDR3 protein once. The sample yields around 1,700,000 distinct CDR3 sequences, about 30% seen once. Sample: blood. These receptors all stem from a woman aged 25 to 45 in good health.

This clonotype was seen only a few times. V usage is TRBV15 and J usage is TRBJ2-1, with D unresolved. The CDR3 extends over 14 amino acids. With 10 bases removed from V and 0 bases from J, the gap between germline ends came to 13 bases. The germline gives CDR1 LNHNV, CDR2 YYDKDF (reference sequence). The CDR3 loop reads CASRDRRSYNEQFF. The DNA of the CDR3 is TGTGCCAGCAGAGATCGGCGCTCCTACAATGAGCAGTTCTTC.

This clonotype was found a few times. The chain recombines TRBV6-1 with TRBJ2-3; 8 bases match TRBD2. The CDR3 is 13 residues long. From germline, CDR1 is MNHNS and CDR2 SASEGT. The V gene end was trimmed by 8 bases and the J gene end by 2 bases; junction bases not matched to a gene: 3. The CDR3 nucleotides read TGTGCCAGCGAGCGGGGGCCCACAGATACGCAGTATTTT. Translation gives CASERGPTDTQYF.

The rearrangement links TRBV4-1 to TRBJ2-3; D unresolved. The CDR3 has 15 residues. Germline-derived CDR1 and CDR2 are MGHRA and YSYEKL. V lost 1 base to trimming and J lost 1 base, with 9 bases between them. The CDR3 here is CASSQGGTGTDTQYF. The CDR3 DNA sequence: TGCGCCAGCAGCCAAGGGGGTACCGGCACAGATACGCAGTATTTT.

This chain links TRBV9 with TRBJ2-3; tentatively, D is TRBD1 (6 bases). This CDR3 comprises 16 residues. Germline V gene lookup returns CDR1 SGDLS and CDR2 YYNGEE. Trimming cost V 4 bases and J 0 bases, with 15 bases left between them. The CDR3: CASSPRGQMSTDTQYF. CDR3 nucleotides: TGTGCCAGCAGCCCGAGAGGACAGATGAGCACAGATACGCAGTATTTT.

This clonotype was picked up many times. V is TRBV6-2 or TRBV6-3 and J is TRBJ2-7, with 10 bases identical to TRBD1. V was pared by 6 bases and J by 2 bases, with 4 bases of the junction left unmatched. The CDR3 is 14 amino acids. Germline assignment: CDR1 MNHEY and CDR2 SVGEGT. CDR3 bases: TGTGCCAGCAGGGGACAGGGGTCCACCTACGAGCAGTACTTC. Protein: CASRGQGSTYEQYF.

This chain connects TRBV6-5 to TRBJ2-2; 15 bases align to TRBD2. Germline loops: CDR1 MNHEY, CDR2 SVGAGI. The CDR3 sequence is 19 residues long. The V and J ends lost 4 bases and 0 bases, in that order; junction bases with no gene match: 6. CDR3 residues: CASSSGLAGGLANTGELFF. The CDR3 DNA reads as TGTGCCAGCAGTTCGGGACTAGCGGGGGGATTAGCGAACACCGGGGAGCTGTTTTTT.

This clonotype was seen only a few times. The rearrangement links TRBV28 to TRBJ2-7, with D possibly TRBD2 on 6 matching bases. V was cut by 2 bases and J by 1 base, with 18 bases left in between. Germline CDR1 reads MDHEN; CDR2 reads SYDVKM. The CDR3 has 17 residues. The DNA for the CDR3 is TGTGCCAGCAGTTTAGGACTATCAGAGGATAAATCCTACGAGCAGTACTTC. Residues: CASSLGLSEDKSYEQYF. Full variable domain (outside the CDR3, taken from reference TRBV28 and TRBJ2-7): DVKVTQSSRYLVKRTGEKVFLECVQDMDHENMFWYRQDPGLGLRLIYFSYDVKMKEKGDIPEGYSVSREKKERFSLILESASTNQTSMYLCASSLGLSEDKSYEQYFGPGTRLTVT.

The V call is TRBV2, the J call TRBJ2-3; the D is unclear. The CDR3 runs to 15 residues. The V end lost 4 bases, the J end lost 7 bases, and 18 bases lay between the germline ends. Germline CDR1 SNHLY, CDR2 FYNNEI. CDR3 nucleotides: TGTGCCAGCAGTGCTCAAGGGTCTCGAGACAATACGCAGTATTTT. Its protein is CASSAQGSRDNTQYF.

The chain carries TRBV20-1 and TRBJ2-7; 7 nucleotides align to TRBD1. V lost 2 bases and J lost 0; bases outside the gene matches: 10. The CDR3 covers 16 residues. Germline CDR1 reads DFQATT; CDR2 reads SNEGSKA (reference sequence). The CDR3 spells CSARPKDRMSSYEQYF. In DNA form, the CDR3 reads TGCAGTGCTAGACCCAAGGACAGGATGAGCTCCTACGAGCAGTACTTC.